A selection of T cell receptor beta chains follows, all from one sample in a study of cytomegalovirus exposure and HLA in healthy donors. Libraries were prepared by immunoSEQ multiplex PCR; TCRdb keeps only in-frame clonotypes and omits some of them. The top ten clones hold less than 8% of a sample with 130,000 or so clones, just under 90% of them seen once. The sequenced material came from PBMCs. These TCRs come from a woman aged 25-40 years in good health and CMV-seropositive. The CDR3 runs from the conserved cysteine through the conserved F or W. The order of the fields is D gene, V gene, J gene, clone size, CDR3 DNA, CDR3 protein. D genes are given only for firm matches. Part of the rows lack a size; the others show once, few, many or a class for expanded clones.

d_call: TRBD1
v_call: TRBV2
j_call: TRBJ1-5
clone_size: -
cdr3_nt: TGTGCCAGCAGGACAGGGGTTGGAAGCAATCAGCCCCAGCATTTT
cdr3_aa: CASRTGVGSNQPQHF

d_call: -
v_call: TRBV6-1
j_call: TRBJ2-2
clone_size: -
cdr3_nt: TGTGCCAGCAGCCGGACAGAACTAAACACCGGGGAGCTGTTTTTT
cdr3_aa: CASSRTELNTGELFF

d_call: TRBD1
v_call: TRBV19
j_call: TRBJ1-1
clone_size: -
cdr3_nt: TGTGCCAGTACTAACAGGGGAGCCCGAACTGAAGCTTTCTTT
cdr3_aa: CASTNRGARTEAFF

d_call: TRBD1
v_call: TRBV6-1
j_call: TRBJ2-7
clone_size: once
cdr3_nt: TGTGCCAGCAGTGATTCCGGGACAGGGGGTACCACCGTGTACTTC
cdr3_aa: CASSDSGTGGTTVYF

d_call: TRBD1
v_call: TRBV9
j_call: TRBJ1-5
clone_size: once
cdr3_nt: TGTGCCAGCAGCGTAGACGGGAGGGGGCAACAGCCCCAGCATTTT
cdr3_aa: CASSVDGRGQQPQHF

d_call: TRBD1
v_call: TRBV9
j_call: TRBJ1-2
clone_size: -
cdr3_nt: TGTGCCAGCAGCGCCGAAGGGGGCGAGGGCTACACCTTC
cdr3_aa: CASSAEGGEGYTF

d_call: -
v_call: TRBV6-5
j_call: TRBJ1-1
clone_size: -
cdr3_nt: TGTGCCAGCAGTTACTCCCGCAGACACAACACTGAAGCTTTCTTT
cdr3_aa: CASSYSRRHNTEAFF

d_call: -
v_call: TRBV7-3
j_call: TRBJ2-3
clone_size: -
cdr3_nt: TGTGCCAGCAGCCCGTTCGAGGGCAAGCAGTATTTT
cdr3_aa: CASSPFEGKQYF

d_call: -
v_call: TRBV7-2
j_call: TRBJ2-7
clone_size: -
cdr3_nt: TGTGCCAGCAGCTCGGACAGTTACTACGAGCAGTACTTC
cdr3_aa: CASSSDSYYEQYF

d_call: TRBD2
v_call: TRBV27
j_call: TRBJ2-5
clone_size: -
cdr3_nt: TGTGCCAGCAGGCCTCTAGCGGGGGGACAAGAGACCCAGTACTTC
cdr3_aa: CASRPLAGGQETQYF

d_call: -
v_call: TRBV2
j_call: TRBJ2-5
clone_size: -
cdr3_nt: TGTGCCAGCAGGGGAGCCGAGACCCAGTACTTC
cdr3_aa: CASRGAETQYF

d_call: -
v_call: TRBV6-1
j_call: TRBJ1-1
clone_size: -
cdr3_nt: TGTGCCAGCAGTGAACGTCCGTACACTGAAGCTTTCTTT
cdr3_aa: CASSERPYTEAFF

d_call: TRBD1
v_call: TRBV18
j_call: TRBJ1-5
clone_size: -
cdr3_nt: TGTGCCAGCTCAAAGGACAGGTGGGGACAGCCCCAGCATTTT
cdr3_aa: CASSKDRWGQPQHF

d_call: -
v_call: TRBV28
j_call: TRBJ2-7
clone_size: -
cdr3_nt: TGTGCCAGCAGTCCGACAGGGAGGTCCTACGAGCAGTACTTC
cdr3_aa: CASSPTGRSYEQYF

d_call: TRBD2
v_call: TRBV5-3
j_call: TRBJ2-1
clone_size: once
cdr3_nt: TGTGCCAGAAGCTTGAAACGACTAGCGGGAGGCCCGTACTACAATGAGCAGTTCTTC
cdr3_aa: CARSLKRLAGGPYYNEQFF

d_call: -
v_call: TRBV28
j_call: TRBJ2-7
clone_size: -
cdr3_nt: TGTGCCAGCAGTTTGAGGAGGGCCAGTTCCTACGAGCAGTACTTC
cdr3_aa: CASSLRRASSYEQYF

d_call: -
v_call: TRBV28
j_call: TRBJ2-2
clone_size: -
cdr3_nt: TGTGCCAGTGTTGGCCTGAACACCGGGGAGCTGTTTTTT
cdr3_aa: CASVGLNTGELFF

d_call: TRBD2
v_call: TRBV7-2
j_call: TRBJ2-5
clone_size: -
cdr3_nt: TGTGCCAGCAGCCCAACTAGCGGGGGGACTGGCCAAGAGACCCAGTACTTC
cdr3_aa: CASSPTSGGTGQETQYF

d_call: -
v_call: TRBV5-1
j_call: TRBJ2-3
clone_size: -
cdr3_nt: TGCGCCAGCAGCCAAGGGGGGGCGTCAGATACGCAGTATTTT
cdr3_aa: CASSQGGASDTQYF

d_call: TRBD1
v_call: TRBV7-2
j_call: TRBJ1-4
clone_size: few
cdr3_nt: TGTGCCAGCAGACCTGACAGGGGGCGAGGAAAACTGTTTTTT
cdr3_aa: CASRPDRGRGKLFF

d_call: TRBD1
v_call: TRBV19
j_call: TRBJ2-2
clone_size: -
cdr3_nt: TGTGCCAGTACGTGGCAGGGGGCTTACACCGGGGAGCTGTTTTTT
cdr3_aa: CASTWQGAYTGELFF

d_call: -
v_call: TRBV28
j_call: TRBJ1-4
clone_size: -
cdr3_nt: TGTGCCAGCAGTTTAAGGGGCAATGAAAAACTGTTTTTT
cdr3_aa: CASSLRGNEKLFF

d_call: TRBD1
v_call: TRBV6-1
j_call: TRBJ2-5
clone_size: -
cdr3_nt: TGTGCCAGCAGATCCGGGACAGGGGGAGAGACCCAGTACTTC
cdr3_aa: CASRSGTGGETQYF

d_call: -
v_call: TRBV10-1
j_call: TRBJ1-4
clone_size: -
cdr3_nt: TGCGCCAGCAGTCTTTTACCCAGGACGGGGGATGAAAAACTGTTTTTT
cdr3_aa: CASSLLPRTGDEKLFF

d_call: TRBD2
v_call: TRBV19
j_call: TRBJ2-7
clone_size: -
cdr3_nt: TGTGCCAGTAGCCCCAGCGGGACCTTAAGGGAGCAGTACTTC
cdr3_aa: CASSPSGTLREQYF

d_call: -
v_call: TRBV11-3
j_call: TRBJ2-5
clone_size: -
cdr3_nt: TGTGCCAGCAGCTACAGGGCAGGGGAGACCCAGTACTTC
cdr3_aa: CASSYRAGETQYF

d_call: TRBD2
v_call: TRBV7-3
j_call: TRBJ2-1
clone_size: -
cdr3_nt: TGTGCCAGCAGCTTATGGGGTAGCGGGAGTTTCAATGAGCAGTTCTTC
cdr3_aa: CASSLWGSGSFNEQFF

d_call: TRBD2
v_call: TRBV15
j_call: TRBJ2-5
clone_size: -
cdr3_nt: TGTGCCACCAGCAGTGGAAGGGAGGGGTGGGAGACCCAGTACTTC
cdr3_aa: CATSSGREGWETQYF

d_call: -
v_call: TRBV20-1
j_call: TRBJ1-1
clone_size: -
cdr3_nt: TGCAGTGCTAGTGGGGGGAGTGAAGCTTTCTTT
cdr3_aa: CSASGGSEAFF

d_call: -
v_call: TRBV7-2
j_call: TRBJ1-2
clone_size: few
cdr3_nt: TGTGCCAGCAGCCAACAACAGGGTCTCTATGGCTACACCTTC
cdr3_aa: CASSQQQGLYGYTF

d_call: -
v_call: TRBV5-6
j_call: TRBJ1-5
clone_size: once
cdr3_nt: TGTGCCAGCAGCCGGGGGGGGAACCATCAGCCCCAGCATTTT
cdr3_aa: CASSRGGNHQPQHF

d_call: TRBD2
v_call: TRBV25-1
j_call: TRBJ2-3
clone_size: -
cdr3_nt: TGTGCCAGCAGTTTAAGCGGGGGGGCAGATACGCAGTATTTT
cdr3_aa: CASSLSGGADTQYF

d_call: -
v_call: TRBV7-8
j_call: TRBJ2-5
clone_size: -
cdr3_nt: TGTGCCAGCAGCCCGAGGGCTAAAGAGACCCAGTACTTC
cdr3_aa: CASSPRAKETQYF

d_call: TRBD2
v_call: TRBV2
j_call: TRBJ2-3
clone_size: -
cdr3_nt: TGTGCCAGCACCGGACTAGCCCGCACAGATACGCAGTATTTT
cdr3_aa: CASTGLARTDTQYF

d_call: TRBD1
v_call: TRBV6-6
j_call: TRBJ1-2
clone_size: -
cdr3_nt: TGTGCCAGCAGTTACTTACTCACAGGGGCATATGGCTACACCTTC
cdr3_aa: CASSYLLTGAYGYTF

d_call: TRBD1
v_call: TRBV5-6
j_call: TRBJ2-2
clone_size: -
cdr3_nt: TGTGCCAGCAGCTTCGGCAGGGGGCGCACCGGGGAGCTGTTTTTT
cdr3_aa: CASSFGRGRTGELFF

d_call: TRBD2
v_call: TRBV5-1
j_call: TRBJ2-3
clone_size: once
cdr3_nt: TGCGCCAGCAGCCTGACTAGCAGCACAGATACGCAGTATTTT
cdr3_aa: CASSLTSSTDTQYF

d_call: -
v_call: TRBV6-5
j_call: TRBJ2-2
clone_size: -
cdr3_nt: -
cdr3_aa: CASSTSTGELFF

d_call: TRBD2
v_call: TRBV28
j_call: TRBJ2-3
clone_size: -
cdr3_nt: TGTGCCAGCAGTTGGTCTAGCGGGCCCACAGATACGCAGTATTTT
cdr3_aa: CASSWSSGPTDTQYF

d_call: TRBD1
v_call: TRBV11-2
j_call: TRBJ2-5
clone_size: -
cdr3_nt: TGTGCCAGCAGCTTAGAATTTTCAGGGGGAGTTAGGCAAGAGACCCAGTACTTC
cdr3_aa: CASSLEFSGGVRQETQYF

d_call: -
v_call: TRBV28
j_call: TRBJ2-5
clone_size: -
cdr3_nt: TGTGCCAGCAGTACAGGGGGGGCTGTAGAGACCCAGTACTTC
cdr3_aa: CASSTGGAVETQYF

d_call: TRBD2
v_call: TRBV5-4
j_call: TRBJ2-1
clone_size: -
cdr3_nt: TGTGCCAGCACCCCCTCTAGCGGCTTCTCCTACAATGAGCAGTTCTTC
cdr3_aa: CASTPSSGFSYNEQFF

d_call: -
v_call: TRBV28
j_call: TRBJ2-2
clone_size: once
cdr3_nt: TGTGCCAGCAGTTTCCCTACTCGGACCGGGGAGCTGTTTTTT
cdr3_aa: CASSFPTRTGELFF

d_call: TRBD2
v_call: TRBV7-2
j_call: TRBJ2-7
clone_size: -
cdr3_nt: TGTGCCAGCAGCTTGCGGTACGGCGGGGGGGCTCACGAGCAGTACTTC
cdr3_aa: CASSLRYGGGAHEQYF

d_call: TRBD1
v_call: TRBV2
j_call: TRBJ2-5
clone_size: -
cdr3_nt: TGTGCCAGCAAAGGGACAGGGGGCTTAGGGACCCAGTACTTC
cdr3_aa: CASKGTGGLGTQYF

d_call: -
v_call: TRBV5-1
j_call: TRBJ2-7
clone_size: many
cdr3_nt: TGCGCCAGCAGCTTCAGCGGGCTCTTGGATCAACCCTCCGAGCAGTACTTC
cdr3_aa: CASSFSGLLDQPSEQYF

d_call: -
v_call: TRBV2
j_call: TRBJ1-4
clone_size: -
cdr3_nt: TGTGCCAGCAGTGGAGGGCGGGGTAATGAAAAACTGTTTTTT
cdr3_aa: CASSGGRGNEKLFF

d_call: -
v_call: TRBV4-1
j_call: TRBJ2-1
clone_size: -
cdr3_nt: TGCGCCAGCAGCCGCCCTCGGGGAGAGCACTCCTACAATGAGCAGTTCTTC
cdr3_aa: CASSRPRGEHSYNEQFF

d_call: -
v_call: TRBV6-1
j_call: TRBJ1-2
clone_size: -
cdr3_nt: TGTGCCAGCGCAGGGTATGGCTACACCTTC
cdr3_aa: CASAGYGYTF

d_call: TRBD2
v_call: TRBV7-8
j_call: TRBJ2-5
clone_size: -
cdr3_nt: TGTGCCAGCAGCCCTGGGCTAGCGGGAACCGTAGAGACCCAGTACTTC
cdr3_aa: CASSPGLAGTVETQYF

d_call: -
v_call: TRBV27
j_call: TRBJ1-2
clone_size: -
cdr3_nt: TGTGCCAGCAGTCCGGACAGAGGTGGCTATGGCTACACCTTC
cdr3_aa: CASSPDRGGYGYTF

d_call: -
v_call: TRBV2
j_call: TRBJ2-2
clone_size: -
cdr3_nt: TGTGCCAGCAGGGGATCGCAGGGTAGGGCCGGGGAGCTGTTTTTT
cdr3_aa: CASRGSQGRAGELFF

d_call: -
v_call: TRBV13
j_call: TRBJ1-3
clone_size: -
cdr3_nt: TGTGCCAGCAGCTTAGCCGGACAGAGAAACACCATATATTTT
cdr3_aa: CASSLAGQRNTIYF

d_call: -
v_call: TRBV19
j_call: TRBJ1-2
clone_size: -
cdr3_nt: TGTGCCAGTAGTATACGGGAGAACTATGGCTACACCTTC
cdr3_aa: CASSIRENYGYTF

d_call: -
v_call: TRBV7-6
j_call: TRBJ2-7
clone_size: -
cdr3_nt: TGTGCCAGCAGCTTAGGGCAGGGGCTATACGAGCAGTACTTC
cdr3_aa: CASSLGQGLYEQYF

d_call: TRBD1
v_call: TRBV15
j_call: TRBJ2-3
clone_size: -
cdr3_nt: TGTGCCACCAGCGGCCTCGGACAGGGAATAGCAGATACGCAGTATTTT
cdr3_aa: CATSGLGQGIADTQYF

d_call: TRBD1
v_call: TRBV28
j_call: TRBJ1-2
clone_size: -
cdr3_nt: TGTGCCAGCAGTATCTGGGACAGGGCCGTGTTGGGCTACACCTTC
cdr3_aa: CASSIWDRAVLGYTF

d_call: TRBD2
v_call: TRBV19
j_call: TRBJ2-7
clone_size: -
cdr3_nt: TGTGCCAGTAGTATAGCCGGACTAGCGGGAGGACCCCATGGAGAGCAGTACTTC
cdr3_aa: CASSIAGLAGGPHGEQYF

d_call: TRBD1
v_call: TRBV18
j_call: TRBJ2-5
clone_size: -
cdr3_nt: TGTGCCAGCTCACTAAACCAGGGGGAACGTGAGACCCAGTACTTC
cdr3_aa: CASSLNQGERETQYF

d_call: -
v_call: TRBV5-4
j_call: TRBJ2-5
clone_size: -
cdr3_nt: TGTGCCAGCAGCTTTGCCCGGTCGAGTCAAGAGACCCAGTACTTC
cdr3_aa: CASSFARSSQETQYF